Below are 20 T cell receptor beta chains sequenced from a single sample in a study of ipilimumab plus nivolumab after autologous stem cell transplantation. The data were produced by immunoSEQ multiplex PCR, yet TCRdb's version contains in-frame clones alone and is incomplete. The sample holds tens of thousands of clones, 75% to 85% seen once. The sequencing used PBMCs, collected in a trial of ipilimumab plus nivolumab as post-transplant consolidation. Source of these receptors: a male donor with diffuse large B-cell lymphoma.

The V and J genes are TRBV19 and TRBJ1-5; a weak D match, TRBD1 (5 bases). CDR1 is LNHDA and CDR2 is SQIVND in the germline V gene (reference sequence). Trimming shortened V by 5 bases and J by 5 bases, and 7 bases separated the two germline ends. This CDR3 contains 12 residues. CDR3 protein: CASSRGDQPQHF. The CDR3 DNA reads TGTGCCAGTAGTCGGGGGGATCAGCCCCAGCATTTT.

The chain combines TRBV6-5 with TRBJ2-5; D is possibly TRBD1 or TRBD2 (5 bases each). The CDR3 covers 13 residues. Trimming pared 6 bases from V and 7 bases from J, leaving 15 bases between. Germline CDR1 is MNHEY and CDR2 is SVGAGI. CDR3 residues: CASSPQMGVTQYF. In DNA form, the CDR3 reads TGTGCCAGCAGCCCCCAGATGGGGGTGACCCAGTACTTC.

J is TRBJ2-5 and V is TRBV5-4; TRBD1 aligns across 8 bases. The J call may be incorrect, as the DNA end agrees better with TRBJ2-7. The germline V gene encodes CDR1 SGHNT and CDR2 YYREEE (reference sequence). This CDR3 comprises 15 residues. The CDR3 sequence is CASSLESGTGLEQYF. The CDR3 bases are TGTGCCAGCAGCTTGGAATCCGGGACAGGTCTCGAGCAGTACTTC.

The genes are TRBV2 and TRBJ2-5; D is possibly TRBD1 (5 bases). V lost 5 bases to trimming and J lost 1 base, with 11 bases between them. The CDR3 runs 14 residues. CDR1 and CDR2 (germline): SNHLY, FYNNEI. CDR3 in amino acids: CASSPSGFQETQYF. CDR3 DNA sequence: TGTGCCAGCAGTCCCTCAGGGTTCCAAGAGACCCAGTACTTC.

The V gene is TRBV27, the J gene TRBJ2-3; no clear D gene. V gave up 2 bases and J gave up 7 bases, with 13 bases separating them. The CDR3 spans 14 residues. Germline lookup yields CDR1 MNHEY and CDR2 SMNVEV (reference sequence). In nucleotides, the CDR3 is TGTGCCAGCAGTTTAATGGACCCAGAGAATACGCAGTATTTT. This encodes CASSLMDPENTQYF.

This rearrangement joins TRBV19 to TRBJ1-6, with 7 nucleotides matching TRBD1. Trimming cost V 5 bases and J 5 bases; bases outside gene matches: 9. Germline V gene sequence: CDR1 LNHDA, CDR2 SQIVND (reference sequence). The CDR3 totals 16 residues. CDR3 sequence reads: CASSPSSGQHNSPLHF. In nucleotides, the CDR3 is TGTGCCAGTAGTCCAAGTTCGGGACAGCATAATTCACCCCTCCACTTT.

The CDR3 region has the DNA TGCGCCAGCAGCTTGGAAGAGCTAGCGGGTCGAGATACGCAGTATTTT. Translating gives CASSLEELAGRDTQYF. V is TRBV5-1 and J is TRBJ2-3; 8 bases fit TRBD2. J gave up 5 bases and V 0 bases, and 8 bases lay outside the gene matches. CDR1 and CDR2 (germline): SGHRS, YFSETQ. CDR3 length equals 16 residues.

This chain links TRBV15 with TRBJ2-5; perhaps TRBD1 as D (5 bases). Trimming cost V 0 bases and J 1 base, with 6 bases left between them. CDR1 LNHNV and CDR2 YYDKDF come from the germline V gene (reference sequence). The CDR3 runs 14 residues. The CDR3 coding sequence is TGTGCCACCAGCAGAGACAGGGCCCAAGAGACCCAGTACTTC. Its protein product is CATSRDRAQETQYF. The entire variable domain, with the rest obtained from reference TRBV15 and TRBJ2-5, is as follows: DAMVIQNPRYQVTQFGKPVTLSCSQTLNHNVMYWYQQKSSQAPKLLFHYYDKDFNNEADTPDNFQSRRPNTSFCFLDIRSPGLGDTAMYLCATSRDRAQETQYFGPGTRLLVL.

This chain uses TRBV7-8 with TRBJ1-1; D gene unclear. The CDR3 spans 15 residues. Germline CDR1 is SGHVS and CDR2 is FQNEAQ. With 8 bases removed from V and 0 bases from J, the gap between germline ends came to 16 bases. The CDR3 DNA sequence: TGTGCCAGCTCCGAACACCCCCACATGAACACTGAAGCTTTCTTT. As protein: CASSEHPHMNTEAFF.

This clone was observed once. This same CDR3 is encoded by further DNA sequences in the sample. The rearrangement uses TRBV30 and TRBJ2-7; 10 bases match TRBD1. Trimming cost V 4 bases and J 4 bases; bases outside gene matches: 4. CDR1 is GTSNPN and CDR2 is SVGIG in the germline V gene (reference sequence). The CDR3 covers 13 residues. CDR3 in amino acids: CAWTGQGGYEQYF. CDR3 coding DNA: TGTGCCTGGACAGGACAGGGGGGTTACGAGCAGTACTTC.

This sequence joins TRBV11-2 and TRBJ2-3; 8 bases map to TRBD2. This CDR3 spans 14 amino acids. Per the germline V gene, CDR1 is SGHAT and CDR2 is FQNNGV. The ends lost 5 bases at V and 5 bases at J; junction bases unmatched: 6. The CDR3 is CASSQRGSGDTQYF. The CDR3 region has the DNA TGTGCCAGCAGCCAGCGGGGGTCCGGAGATACGCAGTATTTT.

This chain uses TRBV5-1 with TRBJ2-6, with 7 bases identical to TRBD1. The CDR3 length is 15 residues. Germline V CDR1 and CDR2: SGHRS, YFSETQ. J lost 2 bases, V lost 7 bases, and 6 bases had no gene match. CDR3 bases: TGCGCCAGCTTTACTGGGACAGCTGGGGCCAACGTCCTGACTTTC. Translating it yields CASFTGTAGANVLTF.

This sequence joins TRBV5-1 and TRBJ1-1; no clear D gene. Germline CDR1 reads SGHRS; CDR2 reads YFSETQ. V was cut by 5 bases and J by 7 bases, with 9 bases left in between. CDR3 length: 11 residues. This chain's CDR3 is CASRKVDEAFF. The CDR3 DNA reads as TGCGCCAGCAGAAAAGTAGATGAAGCTTTCTTT.

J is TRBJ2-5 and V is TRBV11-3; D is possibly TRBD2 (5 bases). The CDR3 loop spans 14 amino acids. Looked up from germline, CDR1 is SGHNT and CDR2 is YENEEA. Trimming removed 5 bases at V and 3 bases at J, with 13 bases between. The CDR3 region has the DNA TGTGCCAGCAGCGGCCCGGGGTCCAAAGAGACCCAGTACTTC. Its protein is CASSGPGSKETQYF.

The CDR3 nucleotides read TGTGCCTGGGGGGGGATAGGCAGGGCTTTCTTT. It translates to CAWGGIGRAFF. The rearrangement uses TRBV30 and TRBJ1-1, with D tentatively TRBD1 (5 bases). V was cut by 5 bases and J by 11 bases, with 15 bases left in between. The CDR3 consists of 11 residues. Germline CDR1 reads GTSNPN; CDR2 reads SVGIG (reference sequence).

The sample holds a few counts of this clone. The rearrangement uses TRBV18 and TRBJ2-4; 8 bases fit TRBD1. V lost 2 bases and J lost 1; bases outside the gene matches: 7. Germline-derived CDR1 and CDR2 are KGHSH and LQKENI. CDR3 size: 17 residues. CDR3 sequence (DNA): TGTGCCAGCTCACCATATAATCAGGGGGCGGCCAAAAACATTCAGTACTTC. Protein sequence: CASSPYNQGAAKNIQYF.

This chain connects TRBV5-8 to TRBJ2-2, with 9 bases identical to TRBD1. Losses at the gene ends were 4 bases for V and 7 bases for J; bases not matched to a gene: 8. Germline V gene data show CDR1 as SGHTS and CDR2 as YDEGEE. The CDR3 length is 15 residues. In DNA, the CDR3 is TGTGCCAGCAGCGACAGGGGGAAGGGAAACGGGGAGCTGTTTTTT. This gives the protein CASSDRGKGNGELFF.

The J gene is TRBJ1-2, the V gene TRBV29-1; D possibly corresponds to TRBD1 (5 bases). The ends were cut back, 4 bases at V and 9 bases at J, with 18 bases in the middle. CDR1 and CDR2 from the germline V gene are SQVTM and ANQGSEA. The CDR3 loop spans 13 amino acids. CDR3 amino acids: CSVVCCGGSCYTF. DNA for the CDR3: TGCAGCGTTGTCTGTTGTGGGGGATCATGCTACACCTTC.

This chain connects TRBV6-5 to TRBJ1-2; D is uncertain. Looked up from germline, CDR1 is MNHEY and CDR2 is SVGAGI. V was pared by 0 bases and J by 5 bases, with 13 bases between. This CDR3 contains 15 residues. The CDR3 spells CASSYSADSPYGYTF. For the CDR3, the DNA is TGTGCCAGCAGTTACTCAGCGGACTCTCCTTATGGCTACACCTTC.

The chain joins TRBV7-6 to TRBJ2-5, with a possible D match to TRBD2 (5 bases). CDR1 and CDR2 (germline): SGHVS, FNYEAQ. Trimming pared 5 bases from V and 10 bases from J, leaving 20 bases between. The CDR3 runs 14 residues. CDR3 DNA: TGTGCCAGCAGCCCCGGACTGACCCACGAGGGCCAGTACTTC. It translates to CASSPGLTHEGQYF.